This TCR beta chain comes out of a study of blood T cell repertoires in COVID-19. Across the whole study: The study drew acute and convalescent COVID-19 samples from the United States, Italy and Spain. In each case, the material was cDNA or gDNA derived from T cells, B-cell-depleted T cells, or PBMCs.

Source study methods: Amplification of reference gene primers was used by the study to estimate nucleated cell counts. The data were produced by immunoSEQ multiplex PCR, yet TCRdb's version contains in-frame clones alone and is incomplete. That table furnishes V, J and clone size, whereas the DNA furnished D and trimming. Here the sample spans about 87,000 clones, approximately 85% being singletons. Between the trimmed V and J ends, which lost 7 bases and 4 bases, there was a span of 10 bases. The germline CDR1 and CDR2 sequences are GTSNPN and SVGIG (reference sequence). The CDR3 is 11 residues long. This clone showed up just a few times.

This clonotype was sampled from a woman over 75 with COVID-19, enrolled during active disease. Material: peripheral blood. The chain is built from TRBV30 and TRBJ1-2; no reliable D call. This chain's CDR3 is CAFEVGYGYTF. DNA of the CDR3: TGTGCCTTTGAGGTCGGCTATGGCTACACCTTC.